Shown below are 17 T cell receptor beta chains from a single sample sequenced in a study of cytotoxic CD8 clonotypes in ibrutinib-treated CLL. TCRdb's copy holds only in-frame clones and misses some; the assay was immunoSEQ multiplex PCR. The repertoire holds approximately 350,000 clones, with 67% as singletons. The sequences come from PBMCs, collected after 36 months of ibrutinib treatment. The receptors derive from a human donor with chronic lymphocytic leukemia.

The rearrangement uses TRBV28 and TRBJ1-2, with D possibly TRBD1 on 6 matching bases. Germline loops: CDR1 MDHEN, CDR2 SYDVKM. V gave up 6 bases and J gave up 4 bases, with 12 bases separating them. This CDR3 contains 13 residues. The CDR3 bases are TGTGCCAGCAGCCGGGACATTTTCTATGGCTACACCTTC. This encodes CASSRDIFYGYTF.

As to this clone: This sample includes further DNA sequences coding for the same CDR3. The genes are TRBV9 and TRBJ2-3; D uncertain. Germline V lookup: CDR1 SGDLS, CDR2 YYNGEE. Between the trimmed V and J ends, which lost 4 bases and 4 bases, there was a span of 7 bases. The CDR3 is made up of 12 amino acids. The CDR3 nucleotides read TGTGCCAGCAGCCCCCCGGCAGATACGCAGTATTTT. As protein: CASSPPADTQYF.

The chain links TRBV4-1 to TRBJ2-3; TRBD2 agrees at 8 bases. The junction had 4 bases not matched to a gene; V was cut back by 0 bases and J by 2 bases. The CDR3 length is 16 residues. Per the germline V gene, CDR1 is MGHRA and CDR2 is YSYEKL. The CDR3 bases are TGCGCCAGCAGCCAAGATAAGCGGGGGAACACAGATACGCAGTATTTT. This sequence encodes CASSQDKRGNTDTQYF.

In this sample, this clone turned up a few times. The V and J genes are TRBV12-5 and TRBJ2-7; 9 bases line up with TRBD2. After removal of 7 bases from V and 1 base from J, the junction contained 8 bases not matched to a gene. The CDR3 runs to 15 residues. Germline V gene data show CDR1 as LGHNT and CDR2 as FRNRAP. The DNA for the CDR3 is TGTGCTAGTGAGGAGGCGGGGGGGCTTTCCTACGAGCAGTACTTC. Translation: CASEEAGGLSYEQYF. The full variable domain, in which reference TRBV12-5 and TRBJ2-7 provide the parts outside the CDR3, is DARVTQTPRHKVTEMGQEVTMRCQPILGHNTVFWYRQTMMQGLELLAYFRNRAPLDDSGMPKDRFSAEMPDATLATLKIQPSEPRDSAVYFCASEEAGGLSYEQYFGPGTRLTVT.

V and J are TRBV29-1 and TRBJ1-2, with D possibly TRBD1 on 6 matching bases. Germline V gene data show CDR1 as SQVTM and CDR2 as ANQGSEA. The CDR3 covers 12 residues. Trimming cost V 7 bases and J 8 bases, with 17 bases left between them. The CDR3 nucleotides read TGCAGCGCCGGACAGATGGAAGGGGGCTACACCTTC. Protein: CSAGQMEGGYTF.

This chain connects TRBV5-6 to TRBJ2-3; 11 bases fit TRBD2. Germline V gives CDR1 SGHDT, CDR2 YYEEEE. CDR3 length: 17 residues. Unmatched junction bases numbered 9, after V lost 3 bases and J lost 3 bases. The CDR3 sequence is CASSSLLAGAGTDTQYF. The CDR3 DNA is TGTGCCAGCAGCTCCCTACTAGCGGGAGCTGGGACAGATACGCAGTATTTT.

The chain combines TRBV7-2 with TRBJ2-7; TRBD2 matches 7 bases. This CDR3 has 15 residues. CDR1 is SGHTA and CDR2 is FQGNSA in the germline V gene. Trimming removed 5 bases from V and 1 base from J; junction bases left unmatched: 8. The CDR3 loop is CASSALSGTSYEQYF. In DNA form, the CDR3 reads TGTGCCAGCAGCGCCTTGAGCGGGACGTCCTACGAGCAGTACTTC.

The chain employs TRBV18 and TRBJ2-5; D remains ambiguous. V was cut by 3 bases and J by 2 bases, with 10 bases left in between. The CDR3 contains 14 residues. Germline CDR1 reads KGHSH; CDR2 reads LQKENI. The CDR3, as DNA: TGTGCCAGCTCACCCGACCGGATACAAGAGACCCAGTACTTC. The encoded protein is CASSPDRIQETQYF.

The chain combines TRBV28 with TRBJ2-3, with 10 bases matching TRBD2. The CDR3 spans 15 residues. J lost 6 bases, V lost 5 bases, and 8 bases had no gene match. Per germline, CDR1 MDHEN and CDR2 SYDVKM. The CDR3 region is CASSRDSGRRDTQYF. CDR3 nucleotide sequence: TGTGCCAGCAGTCGGGATAGCGGGAGGAGGGATACGCAGTATTTT.

The V gene is TRBV12-5, the J gene TRBJ2-3; 8 bases are a match to TRBD2. This CDR3 comprises 17 residues. V gave up 3 bases and J gave up 1 base; unmatched junction bases: 9. Germline V gene sequence: CDR1 LGHNT, CDR2 FRNRAP. The CDR3, as DNA: TGTGCTAGTGGTTTCCGAAAGAAAGCGGGGGGCACAGATACGCAGTATTTT. Amino acids: CASGFRKKAGGTDTQYF.

This clone came up a few times. This chain uses TRBV6-4 with TRBJ2-1, with D perhaps matching TRBD1 or TRBD2 (5 bases each). The CDR3 consists of 14 residues. The V and J ends lost 6 bases and 8 bases respectively, with 17 bases between them. Germline-derived CDR1 and CDR2 are MRHNA and SNTAGT. The CDR3 nucleotides are TGTGCCAGCAGCGACAATGGGGACGCGGATGAGCAGTTCTTC. This gives the protein CASSDNGDADEQFF.

This chain connects TRBV19 to TRBJ2-1; tentatively, D is TRBD2 (6 bases). The CDR3 is 13 residues long. V was clipped by 2 bases and J by 12 bases, with 14 bases between them. The V gene's germline CDR1 is LNHDA and CDR2 SQIVND (reference sequence). The CDR3 bases are TGTGCCAGTAGTATAAGCGTCGTGGGGGGGCAGTTCTTC. It specifies CASSISVVGGQFF.

This chain uses TRBV11-1 with TRBJ2-5, with D perhaps given as TRBD1 or TRBD2 (7 bases each). V lost 2 bases and J lost 5, with 15 bases in between. CDR3 length: 15 amino acids. The germline V gene encodes CDR1 SGHAT and CDR2 FQDESV (reference sequence). In DNA form, the CDR3 reads TGTGCCAGCAGCTTATCATGGCAGGGGGGGGAGACCCAGTACTTC. It translates to CASSLSWQGGETQYF.

The chain employs TRBV5-6 and TRBJ2-1; 14 nucleotides agree with TRBD2. Unmatched junction bases numbered 4, after V lost 4 bases and J lost 7 bases. CDR1 is SGHDT, CDR2 YYEEEE, per germline. This CDR3 has 15 residues. The CDR3 spells CASSTGLAGVNEQFF. In DNA form, the CDR3 reads TGTGCCAGCAGCACGGGACTAGCGGGAGTAAATGAGCAGTTCTTC.

This chain uses TRBV29-1 with TRBJ2-7, with 8 bases matching TRBD2. Trimming at V came to 4 bases and at J to 2 bases, leaving 4 bases not matched to a gene. CDR1 SQVTM and CDR2 ANQGSEA come from the germline V gene. The CDR3 runs to 13 residues. The DNA for the CDR3 is TGCAGCGTTGGTGCGGGAGGTACCTACGAGCAGTACTTC. As protein: CSVGAGGTYEQYF.

The chain carries TRBV9 and TRBJ1-2; D gene uncertain. The length of the CDR3 is 14 residues. Trimming cost V 0 bases and J 7 bases, with 13 bases left between them. The germline V gene encodes CDR1 SGDLS and CDR2 YYNGEE. CDR3 bases: TGTGCCAGCAGCGTAGCTGGTTTGGGGAGTGGCTACACCTTC. It translates to CASSVAGLGSGYTF.

The chain combines TRBV5-1 with TRBJ2-7, with D perhaps TRBD2 (6 bases). This CDR3 spans 16 amino acids. The germline V gene has CDR1 SGHRS and CDR2 YFSETQ. The ends were cut back, 2 bases at V and 2 bases at J, with 17 bases in the middle. The DNA of the CDR3 is TGCGCCAGCAGCTTATACTCCGGGACTCCGACCTACGAGCAGTACTTC. It codes for CASSLYSGTPTYEQYF.